The 30 T cell receptor beta chains below come from one sample, sequenced in a study of T-cell reconstitution after alpha-beta-depleted transplantation in children. This sample's TCRbeta library carried unique molecular identifier barcodes. TCRdb processed the PCR reads anew with MiXCR; each CDR3 protein has one entry. The sample contains around 450,000 distinct CDR3 sequences, roughly 16% of which appear only once. Sample: PBMCs, mostly from graft donor cells, taken 360 days after TCRalphabeta/CD19-depleted stem cell transplant. The receptors here all came from a boy under two years old who had a stem cell transplant for Wiskott-Aldrich syndrome, so the T cells may come from the graft donor.

This clonotype was observed a few times. The chain combines TRBV6-2 or TRBV6-3 with TRBJ2-6; 7 bases are a match to TRBD1. Trimming at V came to 5 bases and at J to 0 bases, leaving 19 bases not matched to a gene. Germline V gene lookup returns CDR1 MNHEY and CDR2 SVGEGT. The CDR3 covers 21 residues. Here the CDR3 reads CASSLLSYPGQLISGANVLTF. CDR3 DNA: TGTGCCAGCAGTCTACTGTCTTATCCGGGACAGCTCATCTCTGGGGCCAACGTCCTGACTTTC.

A few counts support this clonotype. The chain links TRBV20-1 to TRBJ2-6; possible D gene TRBD2, 7 bases. Trimming removed 1 base at V and 0 bases at J, with 16 bases between. Germline CDR1 and CDR2: DFQATT and SNEGSKA (reference sequence). The length of the CDR3 is 18 residues. Here the CDR3 reads CSARAPGGAPSGANVLTF. The CDR3 DNA reads as TGCAGTGCTAGAGCCCCTGGGGGGGCCCCCTCTGGGGCCAACGTCCTGACTTTC.

The chain couples TRBV24-1 to TRBJ2-3, with D uncertain. Trimming pared 5 bases from V and 0 bases from J, leaving 11 bases between. The CDR3 is 15 residues long. CDR1 KGHDR and CDR2 SFDVKD come from the germline V gene. CDR3 nucleotide sequence: TGTGCCACCAGTGCGGCCGGACCTAGCACAGATACGCAGTATTTT. Translation gives CATSAAGPSTDTQYF.

This clonotype was seen repeatedly, ten times or more. V and J are TRBV29-1 and TRBJ2-5, with D possibly TRBD2 on 5 matching bases. The CDR3 consists of 12 residues. Looked up from germline, CDR1 is SQVTM and CDR2 is ANQGSEA. Between the trimmed V and J ends, which lost 5 bases and 5 bases, there was a span of 12 bases. For the CDR3, the DNA is TGCAGCGTTTTGGACTGGTTGGAGACCCAGTACTTC. Protein product: CSVLDWLETQYF. The full variable domain, with the rest looked up from reference TRBV29-1 and TRBJ2-5, is SAVISQKPSRDICQRGTSLTIQCQVDSQVTMMFWYRQQPGQSLTLIATANQGSEATYESGFVIDKFPISRPNLTFSTLTVSNMSPEDSSIYLCSVLDWLETQYFGPGTRLLVL.

Comments on this clonotype: The junction does not match germline at one end; this may be a read error. The rearrangement joins TRBV25-1 to TRBJ2-7; 9 bases are a match to TRBD2. The germline CDR1 and CDR2 sequences are MGHDK and SYGVNS. CDR3 length: 15 residues. DNA for the CDR3: TGTGCCACCAGTTTCCTAGCGGGATTGGGCTACGAGCAGTACTTC. The encoded protein is CATSFLAGLGYEQYF.

The chain couples TRBV21-1 to TRBJ2-7; TRBD2, as called in the table, went unchecked against the DNA. TRBV21-1 is a listed pseudogene. This CDR3 comprises 14 residues. CDR3 sequence: CASSKVARTYEQYF. CDR3 nucleotides: TGTGCCAGCAGCAAAGTGGCTAGAACATACGAGCAGTACTTC.

This clonotype has just a few counts. The chain joins TRBV9 to TRBJ2-4, with D perhaps matching TRBD2 (5 bases). The ends were cut back, 3 bases at V and 8 bases at J, with 15 bases in the middle. There are 14 residues in the CDR3. Germline-derived CDR1 and CDR2 are SGDLS and YYNGEE. This chain's CDR3 is CASSAGSGIDIQYF. In DNA, the CDR3 is TGTGCCAGCAGCGCGGGGTCCGGGATAGACATTCAGTACTTC.

This clonotype was observed a handful of times. The chain couples TRBV7-9 to TRBJ2-5, with 8 positions matching TRBD2. With 5 bases clipped from V and 2 bases from J, the junction kept 7 bases outside the gene matches. Germline lookup yields CDR1 SEHNR and CDR2 FQNEAQ (reference sequence). The CDR3 runs to 15 residues. The CDR3 DNA sequence: TGTGCCAGCAGCCCCCTAGCGGGTACACAAGAGACCCAGTACTTC. This gives the protein CASSPLAGTQETQYF.

V is TRBV5-1 and J is TRBJ2-2, with D hard to call. There are 15 residues in the CDR3. Trimming stripped 2 bases from V and 4 bases from J, with 12 bases between. Germline assignment: CDR1 SGHRS and CDR2 YFSETQ. Here the CDR3 reads CASSFLGAGTGELFF. DNA of the CDR3: TGCGCCAGCAGCTTCCTGGGCGCCGGCACCGGGGAGCTGTTTTTT.

The rearrangement links TRBV5-1 to TRBJ2-7; D may be TRBD1 (6 bases). The germline V gene has CDR1 SGHRS and CDR2 YFSETQ. Trimming cost V 0 bases and J 4 bases, with 14 bases left between them. CDR3 length equals 15 residues. The CDR3 sequence is CASSLDRVQGYEQYF. For the CDR3, the DNA is TGCGCCAGCAGCTTGGACAGGGTTCAAGGGTACGAGCAGTACTTC.

This clonotype has more than one count but fewer than ten. V is TRBV12-3 or TRBV12-4 and J is TRBJ2-1, with 9 nucleotides matching TRBD2. CDR3 length equals 17 residues. After removal of 2 bases from V and 6 bases from J, the junction contained 11 bases not matched to a gene. CDR3 amino acids: CASSLSRPGLAPNEQFF. The CDR3 coding sequence is TGTGCCAGCAGTTTAAGTAGGCCGGGACTAGCTCCCAATGAGCAGTTCTTC.

V and J are TRBV4-1 and TRBJ1-3; 8 positions agree with TRBD1. The CDR3 runs to 17 residues. Germline-derived CDR1 and CDR2 are MGHRA and YSYEKL. V was pared by 7 bases and J by 0 bases, with 11 bases of the junction left unmatched. The DNA for the CDR3 is TGCGCCAGCAAGAGGGGGGCAGGGGGCAACTCTGGAAACACCATATATTTT. Residues: CASKRGAGGNSGNTIYF.

J is TRBJ2-5 and V is TRBV29-1; D call uncertain. Germline V gene data show CDR1 as SQVTM and CDR2 as ANQGSEA. V dropped 5 bases and J dropped 2 bases, with 9 bases sitting between them. The CDR3 extends over 12 amino acids. The CDR3 DNA reads as TGCAGCGTTAGGGCAGCACAAGAGACCCAGTACTTC. Residues: CSVRAAQETQYF.

The rearrangement links TRBV12-3 or TRBV12-4 to TRBJ2-5, with 11 positions matching TRBD1. This CDR3 has 15 amino acids. Trimming cost V 3 bases and J 6 bases; bases outside gene matches: 6. CDR3 in DNA: TGTGCCAGCAGTTTGGACAGGGGGCGCGAGAAGACCCAGTACTTC. Encoded protein: CASSLDRGREKTQYF.

This chain connects TRBV5-1 to TRBJ2-5; 8 bases line up with TRBD2. CDR1 SGHRS and CDR2 YFSETQ come from the germline V gene. The CDR3 has 16 amino acids. J was trimmed by 4 bases and V by 2 bases; bases with no gene match: 10. CDR3 in DNA: TGCGCCAGCAGCTTCCCAGCGGGAGCCGTGGGAGAGACCCAGTACTTC. Translated, it gives CASSFPAGAVGETQYF.

This clonotype was seen a few times. The rearrangement links TRBV6-5 to TRBJ2-7; the match to TRBD2 covers 7 bases. Trimming took 2 bases from V and 2 from J; bases not matched to a gene: 3. CDR3 length equals 14 residues. Germline V CDR1 and CDR2: MNHEY, SVGAGI. CDR3 sequence (DNA): TGTGCCAGCAGTTACCTCGGACTAGCCTACGAGCAGTACTTC. Its protein product is CASSYLGLAYEQYF.

There are a few counts of this clonotype. J is TRBJ2-3 and V is TRBV28; D is undetermined. The ends were cut back, 5 bases at V and 5 bases at J, with 14 bases in the middle. Germline V gene lookup returns CDR1 MDHEN and CDR2 SYDVKM. This CDR3 spans 14 amino acids. The CDR3 is CASSIQRTRDTQYF. CDR3 nucleotides: TGTGCCAGCAGTATACAACGGACGCGAGATACGCAGTATTTT.

V is TRBV12-3 or TRBV12-4 and J is TRBJ1-5; 8 nucleotides agree with TRBD1. With V trimmed by 5 bases and J by 3 bases, 3 bases remained unmatched. This CDR3 region has 14 residues. The CDR3 DNA sequence: TGTGCCAGCAGTCCGGACAGGGCCAATCAGCCCCAGCATTTT. This translates into CASSPDRANQPQHF.

The sample holds many counts of this clonotype. V is TRBV20-1 and J is TRBJ2-1; a weak D match, TRBD2 (5 bases). The CDR3 consists of 15 residues. Germline V gene data show CDR1 as DFQATT and CDR2 as SNEGSKA (reference sequence). V was cut by 0 bases and J by 1 base, with 10 bases left in between. CDR3 sequence (DNA): TGCAGTGCTAGAGATCCGGGGAAATCCTACAATGAGCAGTTCTTC. Translating it yields CSARDPGKSYNEQFF.

This rearrangement joins TRBV4-3 to TRBJ2-3; D is uncertain. The germline gives CDR1 LGHNA, CDR2 YSLEER. V lost 4 bases and J 1 base, leaving 15 bases between the germline ends. The CDR3 loop spans 16 amino acids. The CDR3 DNA reads TGCGCCAGCAGCCGTCTGGGCCAGTGGGGCACAGATACGCAGTATTTT. It encodes CASSRLGQWGTDTQYF.

This clonotype appeared a few times. V usage is TRBV7-9 and J usage is TRBJ1-3; the D is unclear. V shed 3 bases and J shed 6 bases, with 9 bases lying between them. The V gene's germline CDR1 is SEHNR and CDR2 FQNEAQ (reference sequence). This CDR3 spans 13 amino acids. The CDR3 DNA sequence: TGTGCCAGCAGCTTCGCTCGCGTAAACACCATATATTTT. Protein: CASSFARVNTIYF.

This clonotype was counted between two and nine times. The gene calls are TRBV15 and TRBJ2-3; D perhaps matches TRBD1 (5 bases). CDR1 is LNHNV and CDR2 is YYDKDF in the germline V gene (reference sequence). With 1 base removed from V and 0 bases from J, the gap between germline ends came to 8 bases. This CDR3 has 15 residues. The CDR3 region is CATSRGRESTDTQYF. The CDR3 DNA is TGTGCCACCAGCAGAGGCAGGGAAAGCACAGATACGCAGTATTTT. Based on the CDR3 plus reference TRBV15 and TRBJ2-3, the full variable domain is DAMVIQNPRYQVTQFGKPVTLSCSQTLNHNVMYWYQQKSSQAPKLLFHYYDKDFNNEADTPDNFQSRRPNTSFCFLDIRSPGLGDTAMYLCATSRGRESTDTQYFGPGTRLTVL.

This clonotype was seen a handful of times. V is TRBV6-5 and J is TRBJ2-6; D not certain. This CDR3 comprises 15 residues. V was clipped by 4 bases and J by 0 bases, with 7 bases between them. Germline loops: CDR1 MNHEY, CDR2 SVGAGI. CDR3 loop: CASSSRSSGANVLTF. CDR3 sequence (DNA): TGTGCCAGCAGTTCGCGAAGCTCTGGGGCCAACGTCCTGACTTTC.

V is TRBV7-8 and J is TRBJ2-3, with D unresolved. The CDR3 length is 17 residues. Germline V CDR1 and CDR2: SGHVS, FQNEAQ. V was trimmed by 0 bases and J by 0 bases, leaving 13 bases between them. The CDR3 DNA is TGTGCCAGCAGCTTAGCCGCTGGTGGAGCTAGCACAGATACGCAGTATTTT. Residues: CASSLAAGGASTDTQYF.

The V gene is TRBV6-1, the J gene TRBJ2-3; tentatively, D is TRBD2 (6 bases). Germline CDR1 is MNHNS and CDR2 is SASEGT. Between the trimmed V and J ends, which lost 6 bases and 2 bases, there was a span of 18 bases. This CDR3 is 16 amino acids long. CDR3 in amino acids: CASRPDYRGNTDTQYF. The CDR3 DNA is TGTGCCAGCAGACCGGACTATCGAGGGAACACAGATACGCAGTATTTT.

The rearrangement joins TRBV15 to TRBJ2-4; 7 bases fit TRBD2. The trim removed 7 bases at V and 0 bases at J, leaving 12 bases unmatched. CDR3 length: 17 amino acids. The germline V gene has CDR1 LNHNV and CDR2 YYDKDF (reference sequence). The CDR3 region has the DNA TGTGCCACCACCGGTTTCCTCGCTAGCGGAGCCAAAAACATTCAGTACTTC. Encoded protein: CATTGFLASGAKNIQYF.

This rearrangement joins TRBV29-1 to TRBJ2-3, with D possibly matching TRBD2 (5 bases). Germline lookup yields CDR1 SQVTM and CDR2 ANQGSEA. V was clipped by 5 bases and J by 6 bases, with 12 bases between them. CDR3 length: 12 amino acids. CDR3: CSVLGSSDTQYF. In DNA form, the CDR3 reads TGCAGCGTTCTAGGGAGTAGTGATACGCAGTATTTT.

The chain carries TRBV21-1 and TRBJ1-5; the D call TRBD1 from the table was never checked on the DNA. TRBV21-1 is a documented pseudogene. This CDR3 is 15 amino acids long. This CDR3 is CASSPRTVSNQPQHF. CDR3 bases: TGTGCCAGCAGCCCAAGGACAGTTAGCAATCAGCCCCAGCATTTT.

This clonotype was seen a handful of times. V usage is TRBV4-1 and J usage is TRBJ1-5, with D perhaps matching TRBD1 (5 bases). Deletions cut 0 bases from V and 4 bases from J, with 13 bases between. The CDR3 runs 16 residues. CDR1 MGHRA and CDR2 YSYEKL come from the germline V gene. The CDR3 region is CASSQDFGAANQPQHF. The CDR3 bases are TGCGCCAGCAGCCAAGATTTCGGGGCAGCAAATCAGCCCCAGCATTTT.

The J gene is TRBJ2-2, the V gene TRBV10-2; 7 nucleotides match TRBD2. Germline CDR1 reads WSHSY; CDR2 reads SAAADI. V lost 8 bases and J lost 5; bases outside the gene matches: 8. This CDR3 has 14 residues. The CDR3 DNA reads as TGCGCCAGCTCCAGGGCGGGGGAAACCGGGGAGCTGTTTTTT. Amino acid sequence: CASSRAGETGELFF.